Included here is one TCR beta chain sequence, with context. The antigen remains undetermined. This specimen comes from a study of T cell responses to AZD1222 COVID-19 vaccine. The assay was immunoSEQ multiplex PCR, and TCRdb's table has in-frame clones only and misses some. The sample yields about 150,000 clones, 80% to 95% seen once. Notes on the study in general: Reportedly, close to half of spike-specific TCRs are directed against unmutated variant regions. At study baseline, merely roughly 6 AZD1222 recipients were seropositive.

The study pooled second doses at about 4 or about 12 weeks. Trimming cost V 1 base and J 4 bases, with 5 bases left between them. In germline, CDR1 is LNHDA, CDR2 SQIVND (reference sequence). CDR3 size: 13 residues. Specimen: peripheral blood, collected 28 days after the second AZD1222 dose. The V call is TRBV19, the J call TRBJ2-1; D gene uncertain. The TCR was taken from an adult who received the AZD1222 COVID-19 vaccine. Here the CDR3 reads CASSIVAYNEQFF. The CDR3 nucleotides are TGTGCCAGTAGTATAGTGGCATACAATGAGCAGTTCTTC.